These 8 T cell receptor beta chains were all obtained from the same sample, sequenced in a study of cytomegalovirus exposure and HLA in healthy donors. Assay used: immunoSEQ multiplex PCR; TCRdb lists only in-frame clones, some missing. The profile shows over 150,000 clones, around nine tenths of them singletons. Sequencing used PBMCs. These TCRs come from a man younger than 30 in good health and CMV-seropositive.

This chain links TRBV19 with TRBJ2-2; D gene ambiguous. This CDR3 spans 14 amino acids. CDR1 is LNHDA and CDR2 is SQIVND in the germline V gene (reference sequence). V lost 5 bases to trimming and J lost 3 bases, with 10 bases between them. The CDR3 DNA is TGTGCCAGTAGTTCGAGGTTGGACACCGGGGAGCTGTTTTTT. Encoded protein: CASSSRLDTGELFF.

The CDR3 spells CASSQGRAGGQETQYF. Here the CDR3 DNA reads TGCGCCAGCAGCCAAGGGCGAGCGGGGGGGCAAGAGACCCAGTACTTC. The J gene is TRBJ2-5, the V gene TRBV4-3; TRBD2 agrees at 10 bases. The CDR3 has 16 residues. The germline V gene encodes CDR1 LGHNA and CDR2 YSLEER. Trimming cost V 1 base and J 2 bases; bases outside gene matches: 4.

The chain employs TRBV6-5 and TRBJ2-6; 7 positions match TRBD1. Germline V lookup: CDR1 MNHEY, CDR2 SVGAGI. The CDR3 is 15 residues long. With V trimmed by 6 bases and J by 2 bases, 4 bases remained unmatched. This chain's CDR3 is CASSITGAGANVLTF. In nucleotides, the CDR3 is TGTGCCAGCAGCATCACAGGGGCTGGGGCCAACGTCCTGACTTTC.

The rearrangement links TRBV7-3 to TRBJ2-1; a possible D gene is TRBD1 (5 bases). This CDR3 is 13 amino acids long. Trimming removed 5 bases at V and 12 bases at J, with 17 bases between. Germline CDR1 is SGHTA and CDR2 is FQGTGA. CDR3 in DNA: TGTGCCAGCAGCCCCCAGCCAGGGATGTGGCAGTTCTTC. Translation gives CASSPQPGMWQFF. The variable domain in full, with the rest retrieved from reference TRBV7-3 and TRBJ2-1, is GAGVSQTPSNKVTEKGKYVELRCDPISGHTALYWYRQSLGQGPEFLIYFQGTGAADDSGLPNDRFFAVRPEGSVSTLKIQRTERGDSAVYLCASSPQPGMWQFFGPGTRLTVL.

The chain is built from TRBV5-5 and TRBJ2-7; 10 positions agree with TRBD1. From germline, CDR1 is SGHKS and CDR2 YYEKEE (reference sequence). V dropped 5 bases and J dropped 5; count of bases not matched to a gene: 7. The length of the CDR3 is 14 residues. The CDR3 DNA reads TGTGCCAGCAGTCCGGGACAGGGGTTCGACGAGCAGTACTTC. Its translation: CASSPGQGFDEQYF. The full variable domain, rest sourced from reference TRBV5-5 and TRBJ2-7, is DAGVTQSPTHLIKTRGQQVTLRCSPISGHKSVSWYQQVLGQGPQFIFQYYEKEERGRGNFPDRFSARQFPNYSSELNVNALLLGDSALYLCASSPGQGFDEQYFGPGTRLTVT.

CDR3 DNA: TGCGCCAGCAGCCAAGGTACAGGGGACTATGGCTACACCTTC. This sequence encodes CASSQGTGDYGYTF. This chain joins TRBV4-3 and TRBJ1-2; 7 bases match TRBD1. The CDR3 sequence is 14 residues long. V lost 1 base to trimming and J lost 3 bases; unmatched junction nucleotides: 2. Germline CDR1 reads LGHNA; CDR2 reads YSLEER.

The chain has TRBV30 and TRBJ2-2; 7 nucleotides agree with TRBD1. CDR1 GTSNPN and CDR2 SVGIG come from the germline V gene (reference sequence). This CDR3 spans 15 amino acids. Germline trimming cut 2 bases from V and 2 bases from J; bases unmatched to any gene: 5. CDR3 DNA: TGTGCCTGGAGTCCCCACAGGGGTAACACCGGGGAGCTGTTTTTT. Translated: CAWSPHRGNTGELFF.

This chain links TRBV27 with TRBJ1-2; D remains unclear. CDR1 is MNHEY and CDR2 is SMNVEV in the germline V gene (reference sequence). The CDR3 covers 14 residues. V lost 2 bases to trimming and J lost 4 bases, with 11 bases between them. CDR3 coding DNA: TGTGCCAGCAGTTTAGGCGGAGGGTCCTATGGCTACACCTTC. Its translation: CASSLGGGSYGYTF.